This T cell receptor (beta chain) stems from a study of blood T cells in healthy people across ages. Alongside a J-beta primer mix, a sample-barcoded 5' primer served in a second PCR lasting 7 to 11 cycles. TCRdb ran MiXCR on the 5' RACE reads and lists one entry per CDR3 protein. The table includes fewer than 2 million distinct CDR3 sequences, more than 35% detected once. Samples had at least 6.5 million PBMCs isolated from them. Germline lookup yields CDR1 MNHEY and CDR2 SVGEGT. V lost 3 bases and J 2 bases, leaving 13 bases between the germline ends. There are 15 residues in the CDR3. The receptor was isolated from a human donor in good health. The genes are TRBV6-2 or TRBV6-3 and TRBJ2-5; D is undetermined. The sample comprised blood. CDR3 in DNA: TGTGCCAGCAGTTATCGCCAGAAACTGCAAGAGACCCAGTACTTC. Translating it yields CASSYRQKLQETQYF.